These T cell receptor beta chains were read from a single sample in a study of blood T cell repertoires in COVID-19. TCRdb's copy holds only in-frame clones and misses some; the assay was immunoSEQ multiplex PCR. The data show roughly 260,000 clones, 86% seen once. Specimen: peripheral blood. The source is a man between 40 and 49 years old who had recovered from COVID-19. CDR3s include the opening cysteine and the closing phenylalanine or tryptophan. The D gene is left open where the match is weak. Clone sizes are given selectively: once, few, many, or a class where the clone is expanded.

TRBV10-3	TRBD2	NA	TRBJ2-3	CAISGLASTQYF	TGTGCCATCAGTGGACTAGCGTCTACGCAGTATTTT
TRBV3-1/TRBV3-2	NA	few	TRBJ2-4	CASSQVGGGGSKNIQYF	TGTGCCAGCAGCCAAGTCGGAGGGGGGGGATCCAAAAACATTCAGTACTTC
TRBV5-5	NA	NA	TRBJ2-5	CASSLEWGRETQYF	TGTGCCAGCAGCTTGGAATGGGGCAGGGAGACCCAGTACTTC
TRBV4-3	NA	NA	TRBJ2-3	CASSHNVLPLDTQYF	TGCGCCAGCAGCCATAACGTACTCCCCCTAGATACGCAGTATTTT
TRBV19	NA	NA	TRBJ2-3	CASSSWGVTDTQYF	TGTGCCAGTAGTAGCTGGGGAGTGACAGATACGCAGTATTTT
TRBV5-1	TRBD2	NA	TRBJ2-1	CASSLSGSGRRSYNEQFF	TGCGCCAGCAGCTTGAGCGGGAGTGGGAGAAGGTCCTACAATGAGCAGTTCTTC
TRBV5-1	NA	NA	TRBJ1-4	CASSDDRISRNEKLFF	TGCGCCAGCAGCGACGACAGGATATCCCGAAATGAAAAACTGTTTTTT
TRBV7-7	NA	NA	TRBJ2-3	CASSARADSTDTQYF	TGTGCCAGCAGCGCCAGGGCGGACAGCACAGATACGCAGTATTTT
TRBV5-6	NA	NA	TRBJ2-1	CASSLRSEVEQFF	TGTGCCAGCAGCTTACGATCAGAGGTCGAGCAGTTCTTC
TRBV7-9	NA	many	TRBJ2-1	CASSLRTETYNEQFF	TGTGCCAGCAGCTTAAGGACTGAAACCTACAATGAGCAGTTCTTC
TRBV3-1/TRBV3-2	NA	NA	TRBJ1-4	CASSQGTAEKLFF	TGTGCCAGCAGCCAAGGGACAGCCGAAAAACTGTTTTTT
TRBV3-1/TRBV3-2	NA	NA	TRBJ2-3	CASSPTGDRTDTQYF	TGTGCCAGCAGCCCCACAGGAGACCGCACAGATACGCAGTATTTT
TRBV5-8	NA	NA	TRBJ2-6	CASSLAPPGANVLTF	TGTGCCAGCAGCTTGGCTCCCCCTGGGGCCAACGTCCTGACTTTC
TRBV10-1	TRBD2	NA	TRBJ2-3	CASSAPGLAGGFLTADTQYF	TGCGCCAGCAGTGCACCGGGACTAGCGGGAGGCTTCCTGACCGCAGATACGCAGTATTTT
TRBV19	TRBD1	NA	TRBJ1-5	CASKTGSSGQPQHF	TGTGCCAGTAAGACAGGGAGTTCGGGTCAGCCCCAGCATTTT
TRBV27	NA	NA	TRBJ2-3	CASSFGRGQGTQYF	TGTGCCAGCAGTTTCGGGAGAGGGCAGGGTACGCAGTATTTT